This T cell receptor (beta chain) was captured in a study of cytomegalovirus exposure and HLA in healthy donors. It was with 60 Vbeta and 13 Jbeta primers that the PCR ran. Assay used: immunoSEQ multiplex PCR; TCRdb lists only in-frame clones, some missing. The sample has 100,000 to 150,000 clones, 8.9% seen once. V was shortened by 4 bases and J by 2 bases, with 16 bases between the two germline ends. Germline CDR1 SGHRS, CDR2 YFSETQ. The CDR3 sequence is 15 residues long. General observations from the study: An assumption of roughly uniform sequencing depth across donors underlay the presence/absence analyses. V- and J-gene trimming of TCR beta was linked (in a later analysis) to a missense DCLRE1C variant. TCR beta V segments were, for the most part, productive about 87% or about 30% of the time in an earlier analysis. Accounts indicate the classifier identified cytomegalovirus status with strong specificity and sensitivity.

This clone has a handful of counts. Its antigen is unknown. The sequencing sample was made of PBMCs. This TCR came from a woman aged 35 to 49 in good health and CMV-seropositive. The gene calls are TRBV5-1 and TRBJ2-7; a possible D gene is TRBD1 (5 bases). The CDR3 region is CASSPPDRDPYEQYF. In nucleotides, the CDR3 is TGCGCCAGCAGCCCCCCCGACAGAGATCCCTACGAGCAGTACTTC.